This TCR beta chain was recorded in a study of identical twins. Study results and limitations: There was more out-of-frame TCR alpha sharing in monozygotic twins than models estimated. Twins' excess sharing was less marked for out-of-frame beta sequences.

A universal primer site was added by template switching, and unique molecular identifiers were carried by the cDNA. TCRdb itself ran the 5' RACE reads through MiXCR, one entry per CDR3 protein. Of approximately 630,000 distinct CDR3 sequences listed, less than 9% are singletons. V was pared by 3 bases and J by 0 bases, with 8 bases between. Germline CDR1 reads SQVTM; CDR2 reads ANQGSEA. CDR3 length equals 13 residues. There are many counts of this clonotype. Its cognate antigen is unknown. The same specimen was also included in a second study, on yellow fever vaccine responses in identical twins.

Sequenced sample: PBMCs. The rearrangement uses TRBV29-1 and TRBJ1-2, with D perhaps matching TRBD1 (5 bases). This clonotype originated in a woman aged 18-35 years in good health. The CDR3 DNA sequence: TGCAGCGTTGAGGGGGTGTCTAACTATGGCTACACCTTC. Encoded protein: CSVEGVSNYGYTF.